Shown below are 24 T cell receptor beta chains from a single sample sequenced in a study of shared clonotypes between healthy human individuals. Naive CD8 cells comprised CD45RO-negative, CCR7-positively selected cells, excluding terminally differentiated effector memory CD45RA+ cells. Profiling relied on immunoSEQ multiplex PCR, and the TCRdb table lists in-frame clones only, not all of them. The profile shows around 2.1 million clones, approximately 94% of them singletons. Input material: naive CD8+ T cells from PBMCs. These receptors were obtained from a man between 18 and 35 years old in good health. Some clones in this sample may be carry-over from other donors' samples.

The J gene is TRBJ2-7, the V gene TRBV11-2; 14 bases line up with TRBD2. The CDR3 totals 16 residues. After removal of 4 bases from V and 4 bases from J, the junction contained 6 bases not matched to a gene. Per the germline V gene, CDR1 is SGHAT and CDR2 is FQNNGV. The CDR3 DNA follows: TGTGCCAGCAGCTACGAAGGGACTAGCGGGAGATACGAGCAGTACTTC. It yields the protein CASSYEGTSGRYEQYF.

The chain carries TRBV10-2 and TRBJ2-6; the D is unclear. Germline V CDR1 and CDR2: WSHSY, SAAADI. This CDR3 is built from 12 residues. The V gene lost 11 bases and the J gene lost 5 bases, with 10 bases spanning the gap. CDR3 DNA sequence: TGCGCCTCCCGAGCTCGGGCCAACGTCCTGACTTTC. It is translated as CASRARANVLTF.

This CDR3 is CASSYSRLPYEQYF. CDR3 in DNA: TGTGCCAGCAGTTACTCTCGGCTCCCCTACGAGCAGTACTTC. This chain uses TRBV6-5 with TRBJ2-7; D call uncertain. Trimming took 0 bases from V and 2 from J, leaving 8 bases between them. Germline V CDR1 and CDR2: MNHEY, SVGAGI. CDR3 size: 14 residues.

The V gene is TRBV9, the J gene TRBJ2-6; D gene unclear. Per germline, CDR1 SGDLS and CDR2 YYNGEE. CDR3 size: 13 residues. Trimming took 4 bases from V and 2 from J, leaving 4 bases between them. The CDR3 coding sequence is TGTGCCAGCAGCTCGGCTGGGGCCAACGTCCTGACTTTC. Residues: CASSSAGANVLTF.

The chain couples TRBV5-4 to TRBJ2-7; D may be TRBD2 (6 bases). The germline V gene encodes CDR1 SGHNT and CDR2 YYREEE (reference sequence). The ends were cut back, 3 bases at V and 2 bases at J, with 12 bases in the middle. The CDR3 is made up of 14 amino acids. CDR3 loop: CASSWGGGTYEQYF. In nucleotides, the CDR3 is TGTGCCAGCAGCTGGGGAGGTGGGACCTACGAGCAGTACTTC.

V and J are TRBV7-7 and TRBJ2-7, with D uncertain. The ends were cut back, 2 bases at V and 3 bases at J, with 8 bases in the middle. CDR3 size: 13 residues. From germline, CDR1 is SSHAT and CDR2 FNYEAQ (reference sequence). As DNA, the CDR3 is TGTGCCAGCAGCTTAAAACCGAGCTACGAGCAGTACTTC. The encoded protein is CASSLKPSYEQYF.

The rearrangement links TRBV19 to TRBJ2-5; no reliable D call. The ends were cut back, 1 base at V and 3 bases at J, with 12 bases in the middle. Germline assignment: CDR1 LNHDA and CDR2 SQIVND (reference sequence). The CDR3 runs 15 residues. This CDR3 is CASSIGALGEETQYF. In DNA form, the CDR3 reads TGTGCCAGTAGTATAGGGGCCCTGGGTGAAGAGACCCAGTACTTC.

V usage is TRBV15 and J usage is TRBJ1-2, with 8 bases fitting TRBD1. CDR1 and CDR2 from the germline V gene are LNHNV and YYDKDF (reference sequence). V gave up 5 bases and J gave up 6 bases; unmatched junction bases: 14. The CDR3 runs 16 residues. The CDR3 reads CATSARLGDRLNGYTF. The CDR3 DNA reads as TGTGCCACCAGCGCTCGATTGGGGGACAGGCTAAATGGCTACACCTTC.

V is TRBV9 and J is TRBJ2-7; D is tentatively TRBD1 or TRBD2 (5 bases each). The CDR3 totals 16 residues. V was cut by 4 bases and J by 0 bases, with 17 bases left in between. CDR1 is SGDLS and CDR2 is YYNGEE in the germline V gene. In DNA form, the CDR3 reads TGTGCCAGCAGCCCCGGGGCGGGCCGCGGCTCCTACGAGCAGTACTTC. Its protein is CASSPGAGRGSYEQYF. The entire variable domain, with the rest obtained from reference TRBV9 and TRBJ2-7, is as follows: DSGVTQTPKHLITATGQRVTLRCSPRSGDLSVYWYQQSLDQGLQFLIQYYNGEERAKGNILERFSAQQFPDLHSELNLSSLELGDSALYFCASSPGAGRGSYEQYFGPGTRLTVT.

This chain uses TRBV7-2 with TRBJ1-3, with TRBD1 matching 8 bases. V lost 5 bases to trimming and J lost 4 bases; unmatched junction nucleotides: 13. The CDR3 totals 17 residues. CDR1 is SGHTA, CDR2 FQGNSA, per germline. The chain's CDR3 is CASSHLGQGARGNTIYF. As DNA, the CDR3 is TGTGCCAGCAGCCATTTAGGCCAGGGGGCGCGAGGAAACACCATATATTTT.

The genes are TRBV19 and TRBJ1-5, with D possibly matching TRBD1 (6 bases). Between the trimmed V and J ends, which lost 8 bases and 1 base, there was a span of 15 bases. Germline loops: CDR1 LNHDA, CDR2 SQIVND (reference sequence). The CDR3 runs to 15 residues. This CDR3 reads CASGPTGGSNQPQHF. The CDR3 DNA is TGTGCCAGTGGACCGACAGGAGGGAGCAATCAGCCCCAGCATTTT.

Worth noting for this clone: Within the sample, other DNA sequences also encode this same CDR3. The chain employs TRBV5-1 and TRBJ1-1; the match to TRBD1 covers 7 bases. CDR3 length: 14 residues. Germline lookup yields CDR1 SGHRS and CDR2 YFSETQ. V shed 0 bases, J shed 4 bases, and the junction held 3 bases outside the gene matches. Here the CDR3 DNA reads TGCGCCAGCAGCTTGGGACAGGGAGGCACTGAAGCTTTCTTT. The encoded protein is CASSLGQGGTEAFF.

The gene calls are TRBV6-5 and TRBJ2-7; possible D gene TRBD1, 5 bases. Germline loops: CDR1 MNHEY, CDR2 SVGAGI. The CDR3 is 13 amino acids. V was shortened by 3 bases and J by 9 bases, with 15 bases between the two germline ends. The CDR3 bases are TGTGCCAGCAGTTATCAGTATCAGGGAACGCAGTACTTC. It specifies CASSYQYQGTQYF.

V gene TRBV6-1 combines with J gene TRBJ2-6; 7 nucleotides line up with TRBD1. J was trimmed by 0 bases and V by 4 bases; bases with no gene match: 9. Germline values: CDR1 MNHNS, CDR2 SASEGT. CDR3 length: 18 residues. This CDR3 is CASSGRWDSGSGANVLTF. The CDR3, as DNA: TGTGCCAGCAGTGGAAGGTGGGACAGCGGCTCTGGGGCCAACGTCCTGACTTTC.

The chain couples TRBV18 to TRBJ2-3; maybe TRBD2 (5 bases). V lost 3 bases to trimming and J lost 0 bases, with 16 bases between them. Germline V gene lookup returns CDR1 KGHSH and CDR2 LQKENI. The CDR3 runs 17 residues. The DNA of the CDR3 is TGTGCCAGCTCACCGACCCGAGGGCAGCATAGCACAGATACGCAGTATTTT. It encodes CASSPTRGQHSTDTQYF.

In DNA form, the CDR3 reads TGTGCCAGCAGCCCTAGTGCCGGGACTAGCGGGAGCCTCACCTACAATGAGCAGTTCTTC. The encoded protein is CASSPSAGTSGSLTYNEQFF. The rearrangement joins TRBV7-8 to TRBJ2-1; 14 positions agree with TRBD2. There are 20 residues in the CDR3. Per the germline V gene, CDR1 is SGHVS and CDR2 is FQNEAQ. Trimming at V came to 5 bases and at J to 2 bases, leaving 14 bases not matched to a gene.

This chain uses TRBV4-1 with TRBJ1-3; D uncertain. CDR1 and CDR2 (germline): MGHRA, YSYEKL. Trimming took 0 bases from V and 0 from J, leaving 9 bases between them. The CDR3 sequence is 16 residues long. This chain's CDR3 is CASSQEDGSSGNTIYF. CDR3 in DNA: TGCGCCAGCAGCCAAGAAGACGGAAGCTCTGGAAACACCATATATTTT.

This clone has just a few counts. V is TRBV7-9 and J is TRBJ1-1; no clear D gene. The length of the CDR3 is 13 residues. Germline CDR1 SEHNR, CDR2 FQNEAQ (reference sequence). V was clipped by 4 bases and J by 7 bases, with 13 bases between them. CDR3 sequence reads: CASSSGDGYEAFF. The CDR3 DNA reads TGTGCCAGCAGCTCAGGTGACGGTTATGAAGCTTTCTTT.

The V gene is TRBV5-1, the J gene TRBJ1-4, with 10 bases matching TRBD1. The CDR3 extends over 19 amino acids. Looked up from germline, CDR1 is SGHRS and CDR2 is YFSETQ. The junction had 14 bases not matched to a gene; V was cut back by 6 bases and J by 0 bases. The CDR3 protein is CASKEVGTGAYATNEKLFF. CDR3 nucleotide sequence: TGCGCCAGCAAAGAGGTCGGGACAGGGGCCTATGCAACTAATGAAAAACTGTTTTTT.

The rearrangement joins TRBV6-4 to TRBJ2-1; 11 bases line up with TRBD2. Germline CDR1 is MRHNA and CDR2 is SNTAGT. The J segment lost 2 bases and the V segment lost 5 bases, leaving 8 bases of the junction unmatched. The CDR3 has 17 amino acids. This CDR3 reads CASSQNRLAGTYNEQFF. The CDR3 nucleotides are TGTGCCAGCAGTCAAAACCGACTAGCGGGAACCTACAATGAGCAGTTCTTC.

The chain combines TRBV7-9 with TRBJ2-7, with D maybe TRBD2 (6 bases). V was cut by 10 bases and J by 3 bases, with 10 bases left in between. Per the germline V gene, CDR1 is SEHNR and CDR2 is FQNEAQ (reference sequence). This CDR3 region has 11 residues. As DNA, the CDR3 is TGTGCCATCGTGGGGGGCTACGAGCAGTACTTC. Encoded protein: CAIVGGYEQYF.

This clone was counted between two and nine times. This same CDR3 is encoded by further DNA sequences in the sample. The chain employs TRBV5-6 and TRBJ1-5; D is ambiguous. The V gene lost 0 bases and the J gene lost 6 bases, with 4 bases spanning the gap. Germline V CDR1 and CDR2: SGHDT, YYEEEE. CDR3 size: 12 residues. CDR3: CASSLEGQPQHF. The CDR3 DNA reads TGTGCCAGCAGCTTGGAGGGTCAGCCCCAGCATTTT.

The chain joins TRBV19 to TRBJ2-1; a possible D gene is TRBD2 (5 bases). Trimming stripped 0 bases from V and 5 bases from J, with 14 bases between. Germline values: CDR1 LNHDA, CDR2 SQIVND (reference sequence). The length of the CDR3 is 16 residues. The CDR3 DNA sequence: TGTGCCAGTAGTATAGACGAGGGCCTCGTCCACAATGAGCAGTTCTTC. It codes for CASSIDEGLVHNEQFF.

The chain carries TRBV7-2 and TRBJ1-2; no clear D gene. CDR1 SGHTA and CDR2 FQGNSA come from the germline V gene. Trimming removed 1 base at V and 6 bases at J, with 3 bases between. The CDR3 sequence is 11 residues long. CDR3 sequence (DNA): TGTGCCAGCAGCTTAGGTGATGGCTACACCTTC. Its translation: CASSLGDGYTF.